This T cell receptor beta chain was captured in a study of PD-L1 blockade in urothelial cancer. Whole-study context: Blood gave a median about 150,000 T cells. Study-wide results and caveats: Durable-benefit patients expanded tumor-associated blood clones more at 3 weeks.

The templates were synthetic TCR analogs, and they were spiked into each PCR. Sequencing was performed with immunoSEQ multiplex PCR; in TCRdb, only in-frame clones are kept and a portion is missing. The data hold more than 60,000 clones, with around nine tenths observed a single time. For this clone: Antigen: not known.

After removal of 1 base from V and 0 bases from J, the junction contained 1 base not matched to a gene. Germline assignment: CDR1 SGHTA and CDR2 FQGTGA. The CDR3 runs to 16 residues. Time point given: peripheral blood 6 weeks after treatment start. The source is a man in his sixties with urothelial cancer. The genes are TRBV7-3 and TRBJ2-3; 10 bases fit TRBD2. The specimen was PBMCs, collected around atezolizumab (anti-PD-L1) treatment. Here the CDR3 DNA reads TGTGCCAGCAGCTTAAAACTAGCGGGGAGCACAGATACGCAGTATTTT. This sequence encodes CASSLKLAGSTDTQYF.